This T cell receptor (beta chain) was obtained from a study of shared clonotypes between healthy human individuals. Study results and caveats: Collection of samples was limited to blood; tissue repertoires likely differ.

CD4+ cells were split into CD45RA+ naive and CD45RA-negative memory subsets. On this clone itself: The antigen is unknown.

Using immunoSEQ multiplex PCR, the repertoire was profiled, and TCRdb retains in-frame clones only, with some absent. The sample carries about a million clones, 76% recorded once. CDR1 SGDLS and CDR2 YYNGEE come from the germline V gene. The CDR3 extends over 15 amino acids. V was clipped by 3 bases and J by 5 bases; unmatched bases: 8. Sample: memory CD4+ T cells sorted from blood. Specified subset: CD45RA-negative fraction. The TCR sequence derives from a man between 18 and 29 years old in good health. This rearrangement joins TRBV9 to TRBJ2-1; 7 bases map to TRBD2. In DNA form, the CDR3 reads TGTGCCAGCAGCGCGCCTGGACTAGAAAACAATGAGCAGTTCTTC. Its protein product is CASSAPGLENNEQFF.